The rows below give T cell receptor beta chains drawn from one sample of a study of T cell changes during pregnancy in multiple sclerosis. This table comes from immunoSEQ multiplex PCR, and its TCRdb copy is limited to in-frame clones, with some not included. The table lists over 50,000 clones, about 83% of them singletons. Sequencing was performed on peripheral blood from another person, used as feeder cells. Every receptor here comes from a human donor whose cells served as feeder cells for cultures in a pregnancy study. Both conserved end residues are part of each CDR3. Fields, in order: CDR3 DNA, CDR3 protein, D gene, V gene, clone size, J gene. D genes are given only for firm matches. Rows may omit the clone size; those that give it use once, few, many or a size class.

CDR3nt: TGTGCCAGCAGCTTTGGACATAATGAAAAACTGTTTTTT
CDR3aa: CASSFGHNEKLFF
d_gene: .
v_gene: TRBV7-9
abundance: once
j_gene: TRBJ1-4

CDR3nt: TGTGCCAGCAGTTTCCTCTATCCCGGAAACACCATATATTTT
CDR3aa: CASSFLYPGNTIYF
d_gene: .
v_gene: TRBV6-5
abundance: .
j_gene: TRBJ1-3

CDR3nt: TGCAGCGCTATAGGACCGACTCGAGATGAAGCTTTCTTT
CDR3aa: CSAIGPTRDEAFF
d_gene: .
v_gene: TRBV29-1
abundance: once
j_gene: TRBJ1-1

CDR3nt: TGTGCCATCAGTGACCCCCCGGGCCAGCCCCTGCAAGTTTTT
CDR3aa: CAISDPPGQPLQVF
d_gene: .
v_gene: TRBV10-3
abundance: .
j_gene: TRBJ1-5

CDR3nt: TGTGCCACCAGCAGAGATGGGGGATATACTGAAGCTTTCTTT
CDR3aa: CATSRDGGYTEAFF
d_gene: .
v_gene: TRBV15
abundance: .
j_gene: TRBJ1-1

CDR3nt: TGTGCCAGCAGCTTCAGGGAGGGCCGGGAGACCCAGTACTTC
CDR3aa: CASSFREGRETQYF
d_gene: TRBD2
v_gene: TRBV5-6
abundance: .
j_gene: TRBJ2-5

CDR3nt: TGCGCCAGCAGCTTGGGACAGGATATTTACGAGCAGTACTTC
CDR3aa: CASSLGQDIYEQYF
d_gene: .
v_gene: TRBV5-1
abundance: .
j_gene: TRBJ2-7

CDR3nt: TGTGCCAGCAGCTTGGAAGGGACTAGCGAAACCCAGTACTTC
CDR3aa: CASSLEGTSETQYF
d_gene: TRBD2
v_gene: TRBV7-2
abundance: .
j_gene: TRBJ2-5

CDR3nt: TGTGCCAGCAGAGAGGGGACTAGCGGGGGGGATGAGCAGTTCTTC
CDR3aa: CASREGTSGGDEQFF
d_gene: TRBD2
v_gene: TRBV6-6
abundance: .
j_gene: TRBJ2-1

CDR3nt: TGTGCCAGCAGCGGGGACAGGGGAGGAAGGGAGCAGTACTTC
CDR3aa: CASSGDRGGREQYF
d_gene: TRBD1
v_gene: TRBV7-9
abundance: few
j_gene: TRBJ2-7

CDR3nt: TGCACCAGCAGCCAAGATATTTCGGGACTCTCCTACAATGAGCAGTTCTTC
CDR3aa: CTSSQDISGLSYNEQFF
d_gene: .
v_gene: TRBV1
abundance: .
j_gene: TRBJ2-1

CDR3nt: TGCAGCGTTGAAGCAGGGACTAGCGGGAGGCACAATGAGCAGTTCTTC
CDR3aa: CSVEAGTSGRHNEQFF
d_gene: TRBD2
v_gene: TRBV29-1
abundance: .
j_gene: TRBJ2-1

CDR3nt: TGTGCCAGCAGTTCACAGGGGGCCTGGTCCGGAAACACCATATATTTT
CDR3aa: CASSSQGAWSGNTIYF
d_gene: TRBD1
v_gene: TRBV6-5
abundance: .
j_gene: TRBJ1-3

CDR3nt: TGTGCCTGGAGCGCTAGCGGATACTCTGGGGCCAACGTCCTGACTTTC
CDR3aa: CAWSASGYSGANVLTF
d_gene: TRBD2
v_gene: TRBV30
abundance: .
j_gene: TRBJ2-6